These T cell receptor beta chains were read from a single sample in a study of long-term antiretroviral therapy in people with HIV. This table comes from immunoSEQ multiplex PCR, and its TCRdb copy is limited to in-frame clones, with some not included. Among just over 35,000 clones listed, around 94% were seen once. The material was unsorted PBMCs, obtained 4.1 years after starting antiretroviral therapy. These receptors were collected from a woman in her fifties or sixties with HIV. Both conserved end residues are part of each CDR3. The D gene is left open where the match is weak. Clone size appears in some rows only: once, few, many, or a class for an expanded clone.

>TRBV7-9|TRBJ1-4|few|NA
CASSLVTGSRGEKLFF
TGTGCCAGCAGCTTAGTCACAGGGTCTAGAGGTGAAAAACTGTTTTTT
>TRBV9|TRBJ2-7|NA|NA
CASSVGGGGSYEQYF
TGTGCCAGCAGCGTAGGAGGGGGGGGCTCCTACGAGCAGTACTTC
>TRBV7-2|TRBJ2-7|NA|TRBD1
CASSPRQGYSYEQYF
TGTGCCAGCAGCCCCCGACAGGGGTACTCCTACGAGCAGTACTTC
>TRBV4-2|TRBJ2-7|NA|NA
CASSFGTGYEQYF
TGTGCCAGCAGCTTTGGGACGGGTTACGAGCAGTACTTC
>TRBV5-1|TRBJ1-2|NA|NA
CASSPGTLSNYGYTF
TGCGCCAGCAGCCCCGGGACACTTTCTAACTATGGCTACACCTTC
>TRBV4-1|TRBJ1-4|NA|NA
CASSQEFFGGSSTNEKLFF
TGCGCCAGCAGCCAAGAGTTTTTCGGGGGCTCCTCAACTAATGAAAAACTGTTTTTT
>TRBV7-9|TRBJ1-4|NA|NA
CASSFDTTNEKLFF
TGTGCCAGCAGCTTCGACACAACTAATGAAAAACTGTTTTTT
>TRBV5-1|TRBJ2-2|NA|NA
CASSFGLLNTGELFF
TGCGCCAGCAGCTTTGGACTCCTGAACACCGGGGAGCTGTTTTTT
>TRBV5-1|TRBJ2-3|NA|NA
CASGNRATDTQYF
TGCGCCAGCGGCAACAGGGCCACAGATACGCAGTATTTT
>TRBV9|TRBJ1-6|once|NA
CASSASPGSYNSPLHF
TGTGCCAGCAGCGCTTCCCCGGGCTCCTATAATTCACCCCTCCACTTT
>TRBV19|TRBJ1-4|NA|TRBD1
CASSALTGGNEKLFF
TGTGCCAGTAGCGCCCTTACAGGGGGTAATGAAAAACTGTTTTTT
>TRBV28|TRBJ2-5|NA|TRBD1
CASSLSGTGGVGETQYF
TGTGCCAGCAGTCTGTCCGGGACAGGGGGCGTGGGGGAGACCCAGTACTTC
>TRBV4-2|TRBJ1-6|NA|NA
CASSQDLGQGHSPLHF
TGTGCCAGCAGCCAAGATTTGGGGCAGGGTCATTCACCCCTCCACTTT
>TRBV2|TRBJ1-2|NA|NA
CASAGGYTF
TGTGCCAGCGCGGGGGGCTACACCTTC
>TRBV6-5|TRBJ2-7|NA|NA
CASSYGRGVGSYEQYF
TGTGCCAGCAGTTACGGCCGCGGGGTGGGGTCCTACGAGCAGTACTTC
>TRBV7-7|TRBJ1-5|NA|NA
CASSLQGQEVINQPQHF
TGTGCTAGCAGTTTACAGGGACAAGAAGTGATTAATCAGCCCCAGCATTTT
>TRBV4-3|TRBJ1-6|NA|NA
CASSQDSSIASPLHF
TGCGCCAGCAGCCAAGACAGCTCCATCGCTTCACCCCTCCACTTT
>TRBV19|TRBJ1-2|NA|TRBD1
CASRSRTGGEGGYTF
TGTGCCAGTAGATCTCGGACAGGGGGCGAAGGCGGCTACACCTTC
>TRBV18|TRBJ2-5|NA|TRBD2
CASSPPIAGPGTQYF
TGTGCCAGCTCACCCCCTATAGCGGGGCCGGGGACCCAGTACTTC